This T cell receptor beta chain was documented in a study of metastatic and nonmetastatic thyroid tumors. Study conclusions and caveats: TCR beta diversity was reportedly significantly higher in malignant thyroid tumors than benign nodules, in blood and tumor.

Ahead of thyroid surgery, no patient had received treatment of any kind. This clone has more than one count but fewer than ten. Antigen unknown. Germline values: CDR1 MDHEN, CDR2 SYDVKM. Between the trimmed V and J ends, which lost 4 bases and 0 bases, there was a span of 13 bases. The CDR3 has 16 residues. TCRdb re-analyzed the PCR reads using MiXCR. Seen here are roughly 33,000 clones, around 17% observed once, and the top ten hold approximately 13%. V and J are TRBV28 and TRBJ2-4; no definite D call. Specimen: blood. The source is a male donor with papillary thyroid cancer or a benign thyroid nodule (not recorded which). Some clones in this sample may be carry-over from other donors' samples. The CDR3 spells CASSSFAAEAKNIQYF. The CDR3 coding sequence is TGTGCCAGCAGTTCCTTTGCCGCGGAAGCCAAAAACATTCAGTACTTC.